Only a few counts were recorded for the clone carrying this TCR beta chain. The data stem from a study of metastatic and nonmetastatic thyroid tumors. Background on the study: Malignant and benign thyroid patients had repertoires compared in peripheral blood and tumor or nodule tissue.

There were no patients who had received any treatment before thyroid surgery. The junction had 6 bases not matched to a gene; V was cut back by 5 bases and J by 1 base. CDR3 length: 15 residues. The germline V gene encodes CDR1 SGHAT and CDR2 FQNNGV. TCRdb reprocessed the PCR reads using MiXCR. This sample has about 16,000 clones, with 25% found just once. Specimen: adjacent normal tissue. This rearrangement joins TRBV11-2 to TRBJ1-1, with 8 bases fitting TRBD1. This clonotype originated in a female donor with papillary thyroid cancer or a benign thyroid nodule (not recorded which). Some clones in this sample may be carry-over from other donors' samples. CDR3 nucleotides: TGTGCCAGCAGCCGTCAGGGACAGGAGAACACTGAAGCTTTCTTT. Translation: CASSRQGQENTEAFF. The full variable domain, completed using reference TRBV11-2 and TRBJ1-1, is EAGVAQSPRYKIIEKRQSVAFWCNPISGHATLYWYQQILGQGPKLLIQFQNNGVVDDSQLPKDRFSAERLKGVDSTLKIQPAKLEDSAVYLCASSRQGQENTEAFFGQGTRLTVV.